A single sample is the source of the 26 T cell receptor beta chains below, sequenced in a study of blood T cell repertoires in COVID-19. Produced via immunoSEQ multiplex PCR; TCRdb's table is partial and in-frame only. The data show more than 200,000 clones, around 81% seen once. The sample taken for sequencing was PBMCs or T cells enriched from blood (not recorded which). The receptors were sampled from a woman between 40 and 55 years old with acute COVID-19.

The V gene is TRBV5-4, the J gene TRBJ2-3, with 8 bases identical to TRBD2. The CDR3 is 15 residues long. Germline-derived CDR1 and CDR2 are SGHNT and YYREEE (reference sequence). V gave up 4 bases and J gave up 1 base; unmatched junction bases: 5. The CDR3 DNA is TGTGCCAGCAGCAAATTGACTAGCGGCACAGATACGCAGTATTTT. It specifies CASSKLTSGTDTQYF.

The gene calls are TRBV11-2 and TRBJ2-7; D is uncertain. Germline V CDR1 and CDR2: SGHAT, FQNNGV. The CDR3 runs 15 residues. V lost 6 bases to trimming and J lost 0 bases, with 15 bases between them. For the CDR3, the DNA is TGTGCCAGCAGTCTAAGCGAACATAGCTCCTACGAGCAGTACTTC. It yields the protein CASSLSEHSSYEQYF.

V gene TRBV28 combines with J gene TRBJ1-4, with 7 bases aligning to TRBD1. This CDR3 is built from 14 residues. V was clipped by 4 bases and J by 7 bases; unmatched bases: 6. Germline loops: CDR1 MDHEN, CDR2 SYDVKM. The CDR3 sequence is CASSSAQGGEKLFF. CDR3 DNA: TGTGCCAGCAGTTCCGCGCAGGGGGGTGAAAAACTGTTTTTT.

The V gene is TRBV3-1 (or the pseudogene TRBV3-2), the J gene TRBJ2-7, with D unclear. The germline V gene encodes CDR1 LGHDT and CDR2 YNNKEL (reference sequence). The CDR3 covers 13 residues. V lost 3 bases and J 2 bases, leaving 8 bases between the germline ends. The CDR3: CASSQVATYEQYF. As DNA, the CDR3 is TGTGCCAGCAGCCAGGTCGCGACCTACGAGCAGTACTTC.

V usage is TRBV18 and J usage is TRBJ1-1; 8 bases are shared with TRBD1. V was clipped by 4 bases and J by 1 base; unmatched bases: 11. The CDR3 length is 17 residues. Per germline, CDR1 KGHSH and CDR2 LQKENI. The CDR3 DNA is TGTGCCAGCTCACTACTTCGGGGACAGGACTCGAACACTGAAGCTTTCTTT. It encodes CASSLLRGQDSNTEAFF.

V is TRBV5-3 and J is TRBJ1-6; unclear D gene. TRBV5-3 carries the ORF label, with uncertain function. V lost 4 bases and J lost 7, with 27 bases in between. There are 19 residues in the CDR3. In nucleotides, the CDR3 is TGTGCCAGAAGCCCCCGAGAGGGTCCCTATCCTTCACGGAATTCACCCCTCCACTTT. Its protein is CARSPREGPYPSRNSPLHF.

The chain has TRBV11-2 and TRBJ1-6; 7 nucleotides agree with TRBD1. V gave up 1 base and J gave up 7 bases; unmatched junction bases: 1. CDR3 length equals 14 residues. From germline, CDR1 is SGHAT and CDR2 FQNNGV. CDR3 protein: CASSLVQGNSPLHF. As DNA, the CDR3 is TGTGCCAGCAGCTTAGTACAGGGGAATTCACCCCTCCACTTT. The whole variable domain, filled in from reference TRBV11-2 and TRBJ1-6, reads EAGVAQSPRYKIIEKRQSVAFWCNPISGHATLYWYQQILGQGPKLLIQFQNNGVVDDSQLPKDRFSAERLKGVDSTLKIQPAKLEDSAVYLCASSLVQGNSPLHFGNGTRLTVT.

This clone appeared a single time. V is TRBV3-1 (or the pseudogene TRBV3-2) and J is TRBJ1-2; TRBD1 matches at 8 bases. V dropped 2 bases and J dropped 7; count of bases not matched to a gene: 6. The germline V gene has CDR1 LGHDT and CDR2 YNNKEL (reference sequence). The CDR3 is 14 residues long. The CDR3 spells CASSQIDRGSGYTF. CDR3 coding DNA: TGTGCCAGCAGCCAAATAGACAGGGGAAGTGGCTACACCTTC.

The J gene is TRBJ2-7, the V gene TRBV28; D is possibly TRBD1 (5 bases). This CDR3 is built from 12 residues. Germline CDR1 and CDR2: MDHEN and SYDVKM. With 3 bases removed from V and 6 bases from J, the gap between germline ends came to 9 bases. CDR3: CASSFKGLEQYF. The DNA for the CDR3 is TGTGCCAGCAGTTTTAAGGGGCTCGAGCAGTACTTC.

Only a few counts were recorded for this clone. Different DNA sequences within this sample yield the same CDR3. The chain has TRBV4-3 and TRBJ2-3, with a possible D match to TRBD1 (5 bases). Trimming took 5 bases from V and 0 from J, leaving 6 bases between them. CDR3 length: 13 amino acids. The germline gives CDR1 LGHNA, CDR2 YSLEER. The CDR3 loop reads CASSGASTDTQYF. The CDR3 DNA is TGCGCCAGCAGCGGGGCTAGCACAGATACGCAGTATTTT.

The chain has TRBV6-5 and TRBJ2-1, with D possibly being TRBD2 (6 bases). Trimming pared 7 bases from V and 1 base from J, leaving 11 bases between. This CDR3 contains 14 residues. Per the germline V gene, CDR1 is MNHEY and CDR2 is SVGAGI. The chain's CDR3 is CASNPSGSYNEQFF. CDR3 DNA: TGTGCCAGCAATCCAAGCGGGTCCTACAATGAGCAGTTCTTC.

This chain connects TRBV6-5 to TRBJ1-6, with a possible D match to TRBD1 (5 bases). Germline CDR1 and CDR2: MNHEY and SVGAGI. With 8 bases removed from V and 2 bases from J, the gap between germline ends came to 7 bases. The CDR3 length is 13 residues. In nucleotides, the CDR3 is TGTGCCAGCGGGACTGCCTATAATTCACCCCTCCACTTT. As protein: CASGTAYNSPLHF.

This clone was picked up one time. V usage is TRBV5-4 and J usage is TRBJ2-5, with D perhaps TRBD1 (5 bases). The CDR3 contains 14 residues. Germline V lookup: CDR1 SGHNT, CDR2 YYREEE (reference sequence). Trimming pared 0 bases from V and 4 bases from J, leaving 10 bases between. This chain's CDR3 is CASSLAGRAETQYF. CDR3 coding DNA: TGTGCCAGCAGCTTGGCCGGCAGGGCAGAGACCCAGTACTTC.

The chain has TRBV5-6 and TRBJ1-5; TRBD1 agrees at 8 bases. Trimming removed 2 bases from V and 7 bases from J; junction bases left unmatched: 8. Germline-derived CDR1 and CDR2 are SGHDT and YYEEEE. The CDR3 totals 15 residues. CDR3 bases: TGTGCCAGCAGCTTTGGACAGGGCAGAGAACAGCCCCAGCATTTT. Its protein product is CASSFGQGREQPQHF.

The CDR3 loop reads CASSSGGRYGYTF. CDR3 DNA: TGTGCCAGCAGTTCAGGGGGCCGGTATGGCTACACCTTC. The V call is TRBV28, the J call TRBJ1-2; 8 positions agree with TRBD1. V lost 4 bases and J lost 5; bases outside the gene matches: 3. CDR3 length: 13 residues. The germline V gene has CDR1 MDHEN and CDR2 SYDVKM.

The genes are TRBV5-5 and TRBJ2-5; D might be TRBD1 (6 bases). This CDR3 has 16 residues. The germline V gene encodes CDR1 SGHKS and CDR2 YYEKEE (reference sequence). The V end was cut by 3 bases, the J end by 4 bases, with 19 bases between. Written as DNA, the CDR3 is TGTGCCAGCAGCTGGCAAATTACAGGGAACGGAGAGACCCAGTACTTC. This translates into CASSWQITGNGETQYF. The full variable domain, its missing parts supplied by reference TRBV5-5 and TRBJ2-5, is DAGVTQSPTHLIKTRGQQVTLRCSPISGHKSVSWYQQVLGQGPQFIFQYYEKEERGRGNFPDRFSARQFPNYSSELNVNALLLGDSALYLCASSWQITGNGETQYFGPGTRLLVL.

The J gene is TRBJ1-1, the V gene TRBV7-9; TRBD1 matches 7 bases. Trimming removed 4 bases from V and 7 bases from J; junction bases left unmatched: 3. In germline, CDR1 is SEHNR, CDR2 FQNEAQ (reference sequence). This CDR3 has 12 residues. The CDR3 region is CASSSDRIEAFF. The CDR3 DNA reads TGTGCCAGCAGCTCGGACAGGATTGAAGCTTTCTTT.

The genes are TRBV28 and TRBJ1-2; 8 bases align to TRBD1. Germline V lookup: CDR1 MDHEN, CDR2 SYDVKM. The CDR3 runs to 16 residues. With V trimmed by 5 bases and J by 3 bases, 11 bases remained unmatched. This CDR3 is CASSLPGQGRDYGYTF. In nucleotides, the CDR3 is TGTGCCAGCAGTCTTCCCGGACAGGGCAGGGACTATGGCTACACCTTC.

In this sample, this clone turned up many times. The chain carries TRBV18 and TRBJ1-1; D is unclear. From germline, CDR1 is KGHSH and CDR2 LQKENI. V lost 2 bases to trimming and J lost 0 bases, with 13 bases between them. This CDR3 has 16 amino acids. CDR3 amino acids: CASSPLSQVMNTEAFF. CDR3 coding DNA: TGTGCCAGCTCACCATTAAGCCAGGTGATGAACACTGAAGCTTTCTTT.

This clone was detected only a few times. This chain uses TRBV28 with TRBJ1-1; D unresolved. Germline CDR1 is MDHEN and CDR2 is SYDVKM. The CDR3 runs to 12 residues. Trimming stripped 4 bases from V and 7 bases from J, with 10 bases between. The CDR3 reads CASSSIGSEAFF. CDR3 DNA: TGTGCCAGCAGTTCTATCGGGAGTGAAGCTTTCTTT.

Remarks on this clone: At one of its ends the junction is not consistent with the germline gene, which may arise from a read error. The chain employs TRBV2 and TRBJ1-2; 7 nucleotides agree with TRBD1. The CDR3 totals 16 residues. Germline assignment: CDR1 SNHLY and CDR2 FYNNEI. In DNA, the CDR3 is TGTGCCAGTAGTGTCAGGGGGAGCGCAGCCAACTATGGCTACACCTTC. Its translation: CASSVRGSAANYGYTF.

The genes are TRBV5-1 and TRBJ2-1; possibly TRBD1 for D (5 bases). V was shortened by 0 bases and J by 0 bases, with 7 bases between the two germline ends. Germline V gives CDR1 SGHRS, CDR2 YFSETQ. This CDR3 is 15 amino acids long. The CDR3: CASSLVGASYNEQFF. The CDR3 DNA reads TGCGCCAGCAGCTTGGTAGGGGCCTCCTACAATGAGCAGTTCTTC.

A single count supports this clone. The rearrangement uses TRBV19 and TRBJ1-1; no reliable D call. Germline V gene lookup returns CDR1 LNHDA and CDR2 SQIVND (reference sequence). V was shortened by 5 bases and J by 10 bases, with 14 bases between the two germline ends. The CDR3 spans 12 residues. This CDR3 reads CASSGPREAAFF. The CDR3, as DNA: TGTGCCAGTAGTGGCCCCCGGGAAGCAGCTTTCTTT.

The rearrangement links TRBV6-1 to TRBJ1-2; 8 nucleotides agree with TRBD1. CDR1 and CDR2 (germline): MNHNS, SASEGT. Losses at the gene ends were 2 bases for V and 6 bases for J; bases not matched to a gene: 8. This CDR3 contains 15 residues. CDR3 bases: TGTGCCAGCAGTGAATTCCTGACAGGGGACCATGGCTACACCTTC. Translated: CASSEFLTGDHGYTF.

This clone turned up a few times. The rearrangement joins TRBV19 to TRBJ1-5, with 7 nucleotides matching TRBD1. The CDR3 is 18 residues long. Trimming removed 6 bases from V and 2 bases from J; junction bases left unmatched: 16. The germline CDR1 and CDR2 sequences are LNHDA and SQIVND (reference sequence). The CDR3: CASRPGQRRINGNQPQHF. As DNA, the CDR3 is TGTGCCAGTAGACCGGGACAGAGGCGTATTAACGGCAATCAGCCCCAGCATTTT.

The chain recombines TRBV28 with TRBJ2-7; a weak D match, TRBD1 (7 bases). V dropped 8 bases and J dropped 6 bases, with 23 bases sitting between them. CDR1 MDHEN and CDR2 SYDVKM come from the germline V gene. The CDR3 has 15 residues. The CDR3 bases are TGTGCCAGCGGCAGGGGGGACCCGATTGGTGGCGAGCAGTACTTC. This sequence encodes CASGRGDPIGGEQYF.